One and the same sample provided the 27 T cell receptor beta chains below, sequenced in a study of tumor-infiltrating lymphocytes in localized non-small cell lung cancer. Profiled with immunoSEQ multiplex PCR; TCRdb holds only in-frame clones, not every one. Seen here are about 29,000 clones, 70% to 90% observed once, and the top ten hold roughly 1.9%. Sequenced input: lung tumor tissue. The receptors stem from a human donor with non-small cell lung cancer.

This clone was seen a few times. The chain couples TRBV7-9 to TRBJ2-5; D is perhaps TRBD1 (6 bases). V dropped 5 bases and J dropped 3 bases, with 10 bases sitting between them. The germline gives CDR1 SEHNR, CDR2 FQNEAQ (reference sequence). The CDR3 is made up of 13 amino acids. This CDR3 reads CASSQQGEETQYF. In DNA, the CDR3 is TGTGCCAGCAGCCAACAGGGTGAAGAGACCCAGTACTTC.

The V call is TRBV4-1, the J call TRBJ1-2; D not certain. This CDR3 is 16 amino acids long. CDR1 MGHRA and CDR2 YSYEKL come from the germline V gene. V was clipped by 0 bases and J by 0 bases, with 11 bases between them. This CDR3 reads CASSQDLQVTNYGYTF. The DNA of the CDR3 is TGCGCCAGCAGCCAAGATCTTCAGGTGACTAACTATGGCTACACCTTC.

CDR3 in DNA: TGCAGTGCACACAGGGAAAGGGCCCTCCACTTT. It codes for CSAHRERALHF. V usage is TRBV20-1 and J usage is TRBJ1-6; tentatively, D is TRBD1 (6 bases). Trimming shortened V by 6 bases and J by 14 bases, and 14 bases separated the two germline ends. The CDR3 covers 11 residues. The germline V gene has CDR1 DFQATT and CDR2 SNEGSKA (reference sequence).

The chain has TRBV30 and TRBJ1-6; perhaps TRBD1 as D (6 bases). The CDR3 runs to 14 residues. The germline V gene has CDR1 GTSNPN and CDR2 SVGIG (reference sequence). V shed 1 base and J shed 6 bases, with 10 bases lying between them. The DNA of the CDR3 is TGTGCCTGGAGTGGGACAGTAATTAATTCACCCCTCCACTTT. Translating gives CAWSGTVINSPLHF.

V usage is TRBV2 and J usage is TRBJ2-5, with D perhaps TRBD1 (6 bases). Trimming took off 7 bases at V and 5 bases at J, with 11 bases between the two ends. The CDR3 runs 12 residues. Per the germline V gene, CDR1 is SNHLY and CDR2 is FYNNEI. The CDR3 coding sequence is TGTGCCAGCAACCAGGGGTTCGAGACCCAGTACTTC. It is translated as CASNQGFETQYF.

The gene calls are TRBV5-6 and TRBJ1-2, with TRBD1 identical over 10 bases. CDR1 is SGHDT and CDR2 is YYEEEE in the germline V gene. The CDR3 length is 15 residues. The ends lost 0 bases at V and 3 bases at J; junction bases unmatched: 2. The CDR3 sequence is CASSLGQGADYGYTF. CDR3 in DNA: TGTGCCAGCAGCTTGGGACAGGGGGCTGACTATGGCTACACCTTC.

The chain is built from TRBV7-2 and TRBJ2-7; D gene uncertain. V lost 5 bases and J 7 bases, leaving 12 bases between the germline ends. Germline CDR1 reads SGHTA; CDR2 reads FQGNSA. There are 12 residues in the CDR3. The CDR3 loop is CASSPGPPEQYF. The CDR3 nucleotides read TGTGCCAGCAGCCCGGGCCCCCCTGAGCAGTACTTC.

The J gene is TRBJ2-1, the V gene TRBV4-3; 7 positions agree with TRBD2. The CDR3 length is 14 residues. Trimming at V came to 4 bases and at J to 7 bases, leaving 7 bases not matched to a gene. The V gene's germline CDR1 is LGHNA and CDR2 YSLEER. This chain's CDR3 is CASSPTAGENEQFF. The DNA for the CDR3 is TGCGCCAGCAGCCCCACGGCGGGGGAAAATGAGCAGTTCTTC.

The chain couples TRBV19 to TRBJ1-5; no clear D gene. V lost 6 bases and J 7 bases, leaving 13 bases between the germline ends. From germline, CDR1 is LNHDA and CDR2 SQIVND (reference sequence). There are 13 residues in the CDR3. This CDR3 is CASSGTGRQPQHF. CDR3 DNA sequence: TGTGCCAGTAGCGGAACGGGTAGGCAGCCCCAGCATTTT.

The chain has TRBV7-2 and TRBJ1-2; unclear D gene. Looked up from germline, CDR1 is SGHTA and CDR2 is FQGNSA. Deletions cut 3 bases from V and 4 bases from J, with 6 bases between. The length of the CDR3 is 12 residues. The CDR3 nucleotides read TGTGCCAGCAGCTTTTCGCTCTATGGCTACACCTTC. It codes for CASSFSLYGYTF.

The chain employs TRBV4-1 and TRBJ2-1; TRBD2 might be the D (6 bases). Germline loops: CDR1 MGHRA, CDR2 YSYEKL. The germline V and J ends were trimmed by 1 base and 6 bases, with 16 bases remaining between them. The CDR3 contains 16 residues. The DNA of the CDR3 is TGCGCCAGCAGCCAAGCACCCGTCCCGGGACTCAATGAGCAGTTCTTC. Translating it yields CASSQAPVPGLNEQFF.

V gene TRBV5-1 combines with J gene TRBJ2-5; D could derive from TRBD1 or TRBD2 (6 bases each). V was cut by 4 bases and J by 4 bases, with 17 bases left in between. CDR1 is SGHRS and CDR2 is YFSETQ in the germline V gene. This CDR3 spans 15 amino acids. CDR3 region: CASSGQGRTVETQYF. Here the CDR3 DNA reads TGCGCCAGCAGCGGTCAGGGGAGGACCGTAGAGACCCAGTACTTC.

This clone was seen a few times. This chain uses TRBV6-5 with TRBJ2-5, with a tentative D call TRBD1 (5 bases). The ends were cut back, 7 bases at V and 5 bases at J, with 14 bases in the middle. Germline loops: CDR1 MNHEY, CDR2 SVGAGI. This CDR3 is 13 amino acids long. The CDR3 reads CASTGAGRETQYF. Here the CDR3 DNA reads TGTGCCAGCACTGGGGCCGGCAGGGAGACCCAGTACTTC.

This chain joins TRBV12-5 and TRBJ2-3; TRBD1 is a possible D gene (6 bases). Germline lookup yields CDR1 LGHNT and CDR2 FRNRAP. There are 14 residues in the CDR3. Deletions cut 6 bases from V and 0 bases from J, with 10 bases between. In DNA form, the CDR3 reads TGTGCTAGTGGATCCGGGACAAGCACAGATACGCAGTATTTT. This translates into CASGSGTSTDTQYF.

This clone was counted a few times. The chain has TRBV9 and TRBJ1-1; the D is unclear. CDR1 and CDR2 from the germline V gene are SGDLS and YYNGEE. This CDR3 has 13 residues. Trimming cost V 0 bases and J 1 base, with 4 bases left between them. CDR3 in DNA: TGTGCCAGCAGCGTAGTCCCGAACACTGAAGCTTTCTTT. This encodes CASSVVPNTEAFF.

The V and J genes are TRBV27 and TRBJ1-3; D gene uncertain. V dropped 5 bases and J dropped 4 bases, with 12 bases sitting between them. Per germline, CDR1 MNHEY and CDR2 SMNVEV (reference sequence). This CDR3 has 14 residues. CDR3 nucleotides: TGTGCCAGCAGTCTGACCCCCTACGGAAACACCATATATTTT. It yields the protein CASSLTPYGNTIYF.

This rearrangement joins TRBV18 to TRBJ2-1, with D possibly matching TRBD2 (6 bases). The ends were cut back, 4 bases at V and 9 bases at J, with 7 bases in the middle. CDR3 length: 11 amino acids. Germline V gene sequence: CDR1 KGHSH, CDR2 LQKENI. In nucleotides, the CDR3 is TGTGCCAGCTCACAGGGAGGTGAGCAGTTCTTC. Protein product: CASSQGGEQFF.

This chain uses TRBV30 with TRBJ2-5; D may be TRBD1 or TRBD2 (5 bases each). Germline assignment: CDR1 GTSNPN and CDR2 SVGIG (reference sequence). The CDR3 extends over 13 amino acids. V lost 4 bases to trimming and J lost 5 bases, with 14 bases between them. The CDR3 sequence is CAWTGADRETQYF. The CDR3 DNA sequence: TGTGCCTGGACCGGGGCTGACCGGGAGACCCAGTACTTC.

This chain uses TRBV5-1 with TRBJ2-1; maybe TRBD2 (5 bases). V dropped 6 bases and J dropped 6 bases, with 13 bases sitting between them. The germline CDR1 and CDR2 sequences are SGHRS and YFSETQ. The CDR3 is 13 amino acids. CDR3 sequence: CASKFPGSNEQFF. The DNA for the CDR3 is TGCGCCAGCAAGTTCCCGGGAAGCAATGAGCAGTTCTTC. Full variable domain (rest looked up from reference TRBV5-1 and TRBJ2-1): KAGVTQTPRYLIKTRGQQVTLSCSPISGHRSVSWYQQTPGQGLQFLFEYFSETQRNKGNFPGRFSGRQFSNSRSEMNVSTLELGDSALYLCASKFPGSNEQFFGPGTRLTVL.

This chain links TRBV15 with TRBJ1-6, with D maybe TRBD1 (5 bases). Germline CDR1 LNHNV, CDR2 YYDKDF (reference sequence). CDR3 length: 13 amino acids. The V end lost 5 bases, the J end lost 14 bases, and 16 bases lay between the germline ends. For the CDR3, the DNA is TGTGCCACCAGCGGGGTGGAGGGGCCGGCCCTCCACTTT. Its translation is CATSGVEGPALHF.

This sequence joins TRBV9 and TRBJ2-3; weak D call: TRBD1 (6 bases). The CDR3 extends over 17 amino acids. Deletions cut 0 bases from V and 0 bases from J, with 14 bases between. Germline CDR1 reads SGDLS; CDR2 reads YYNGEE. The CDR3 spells CASSVETSDSSTDTQYF. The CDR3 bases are TGTGCCAGCAGCGTAGAAACCTCGGACAGTAGCACAGATACGCAGTATTTT.

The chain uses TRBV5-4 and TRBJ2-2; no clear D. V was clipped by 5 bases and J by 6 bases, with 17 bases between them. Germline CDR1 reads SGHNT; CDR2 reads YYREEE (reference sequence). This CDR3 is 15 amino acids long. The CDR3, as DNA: TGTGCCAGCAGGGTCATAGGGCCCGTATCCGGGGAGCTGTTTTTT. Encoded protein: CASRVIGPVSGELFF.

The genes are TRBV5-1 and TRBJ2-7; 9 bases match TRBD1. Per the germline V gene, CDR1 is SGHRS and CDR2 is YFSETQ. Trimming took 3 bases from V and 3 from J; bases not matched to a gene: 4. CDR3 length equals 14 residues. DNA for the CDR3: TGCGCCAGCAGCTCCGGGACAGGGAGCTACGAGCAGTACTTC. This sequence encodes CASSSGTGSYEQYF.

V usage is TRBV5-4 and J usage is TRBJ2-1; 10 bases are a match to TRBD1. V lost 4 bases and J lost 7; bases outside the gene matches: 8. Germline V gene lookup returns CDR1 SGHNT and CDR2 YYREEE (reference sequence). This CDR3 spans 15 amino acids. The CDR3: CASSLRQGAYNEQFF. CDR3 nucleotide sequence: TGTGCCAGCAGCCTCCGACAGGGGGCTTATAATGAGCAGTTCTTC. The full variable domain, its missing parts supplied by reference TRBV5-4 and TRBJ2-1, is ETGVTQSPTHLIKTRGQQVTLRCSSQSGHNTVSWYQQALGQGPQFIFQYYREEENGRGNFPPRFSGLQFPNYSSELNVNALELDDSALYLCASSLRQGAYNEQFFGPGTRLTVL.

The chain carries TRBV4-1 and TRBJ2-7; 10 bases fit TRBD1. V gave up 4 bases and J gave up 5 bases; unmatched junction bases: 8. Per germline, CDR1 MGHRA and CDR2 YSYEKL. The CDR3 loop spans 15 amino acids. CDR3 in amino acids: CASSRAGTGVNEQYF. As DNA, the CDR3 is TGCGCCAGCAGCCGCGCCGGGACAGGGGTGAACGAGCAGTACTTC.

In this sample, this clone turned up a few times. Written as DNA, the CDR3 is TGCGCCAGCAGCCAAGATCTTAATGAGCGGGAGACCCAGTACTTC. Encoded protein: CASSQDLNERETQYF. The J gene is TRBJ2-5, the V gene TRBV4-3, with D maybe TRBD2 (5 bases). Germline values: CDR1 LGHNA, CDR2 YSLEER. The CDR3 sequence is 15 residues long. The V end was cut by 0 bases, the J end by 5 bases, with 13 bases between.

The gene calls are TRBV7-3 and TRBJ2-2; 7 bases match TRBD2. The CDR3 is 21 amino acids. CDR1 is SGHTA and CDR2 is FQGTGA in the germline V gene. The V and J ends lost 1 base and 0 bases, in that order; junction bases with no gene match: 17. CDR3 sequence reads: CASSLKALASGALANTGELFF. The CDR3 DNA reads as TGTGCCAGCAGCTTAAAAGCCCTGGCTAGCGGTGCTCTCGCGAACACCGGGGAGCTGTTTTTT.